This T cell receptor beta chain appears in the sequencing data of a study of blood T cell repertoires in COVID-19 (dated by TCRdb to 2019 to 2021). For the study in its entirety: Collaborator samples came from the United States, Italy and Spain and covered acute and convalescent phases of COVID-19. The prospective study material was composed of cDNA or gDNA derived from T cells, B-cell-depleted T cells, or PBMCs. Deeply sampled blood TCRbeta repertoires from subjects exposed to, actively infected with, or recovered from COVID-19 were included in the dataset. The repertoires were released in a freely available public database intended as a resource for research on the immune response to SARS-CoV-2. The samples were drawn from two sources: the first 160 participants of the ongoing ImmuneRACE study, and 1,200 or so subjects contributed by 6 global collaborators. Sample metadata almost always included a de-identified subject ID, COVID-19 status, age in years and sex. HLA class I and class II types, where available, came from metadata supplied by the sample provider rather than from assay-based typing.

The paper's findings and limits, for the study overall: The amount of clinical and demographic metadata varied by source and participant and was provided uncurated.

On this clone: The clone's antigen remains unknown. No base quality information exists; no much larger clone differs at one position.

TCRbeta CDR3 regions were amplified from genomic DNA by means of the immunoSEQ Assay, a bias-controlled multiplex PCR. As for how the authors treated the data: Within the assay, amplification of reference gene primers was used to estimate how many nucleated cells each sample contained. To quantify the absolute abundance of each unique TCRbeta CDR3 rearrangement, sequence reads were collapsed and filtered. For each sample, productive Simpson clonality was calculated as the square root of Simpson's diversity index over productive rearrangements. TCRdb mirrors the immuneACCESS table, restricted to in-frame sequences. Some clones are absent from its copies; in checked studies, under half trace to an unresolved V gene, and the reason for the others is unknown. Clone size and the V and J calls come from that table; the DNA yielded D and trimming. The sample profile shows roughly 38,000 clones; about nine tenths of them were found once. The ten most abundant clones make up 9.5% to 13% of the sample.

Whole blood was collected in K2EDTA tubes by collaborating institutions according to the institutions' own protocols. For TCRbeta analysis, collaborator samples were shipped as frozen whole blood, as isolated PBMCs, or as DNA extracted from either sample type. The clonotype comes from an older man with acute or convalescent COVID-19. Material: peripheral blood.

The bases read TGCGCCAGCAGCGTGACCGCGGGAGACACCGGGGAGCTGTTTTTT. The encoded protein is CASSVTAGDTGELFF. The sequence links TRBV5-1 to TRBJ2-2, with 7 bases aligning to TRBD2. V has 4 bases trimmed and J has 3 bases trimmed; junction bases matching no gene number 6. The CDR3 sequence holds 15 residues, the cysteine and phenylalanine included. Only the CDR3 part of the read is kept: 45 bases, read in frame from the first base. The CDR1 and CDR2 encoded by the germline V gene are SGHRS and YFSETQ.